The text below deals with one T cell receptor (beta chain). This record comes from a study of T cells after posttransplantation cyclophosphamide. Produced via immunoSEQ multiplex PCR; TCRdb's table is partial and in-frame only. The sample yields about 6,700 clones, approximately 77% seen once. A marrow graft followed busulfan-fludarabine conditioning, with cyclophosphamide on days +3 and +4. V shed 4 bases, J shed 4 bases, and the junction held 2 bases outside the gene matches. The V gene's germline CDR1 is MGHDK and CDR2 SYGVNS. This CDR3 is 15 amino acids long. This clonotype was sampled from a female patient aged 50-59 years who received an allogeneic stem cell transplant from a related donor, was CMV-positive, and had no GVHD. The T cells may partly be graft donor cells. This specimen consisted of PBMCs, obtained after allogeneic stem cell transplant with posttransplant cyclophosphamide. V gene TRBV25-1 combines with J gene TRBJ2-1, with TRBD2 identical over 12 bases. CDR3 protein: CASSALAGGYNEQFF. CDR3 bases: TGTGCCAGCAGTGCCCTAGCGGGGGGGTACAATGAGCAGTTCTTC.